The 29 T cell receptor beta chains reported below all come from one sample, sequenced in a study of early stage breast cancer tumors (dated by TCRdb to the late 2010s). The method behind the library was the immunoSEQ multiplex PCR assay. Held by TCRdb, this immuneACCESS table contains in-frame sequences only and omits some clones. Under half of the omission traces to an unresolved V gene where checked; the cause of the rest is unknown. The sample data list 25,000 to 35,000 clones, and 80% of these were observed just once. The top ten hold approximately 12% of the sample. The sequenced material came from blood. The receptors derive from a person in their sixties with breast cancer.

The V call is TRBV5-6, the J call TRBJ2-2; D might be TRBD2 (6 bases). In germline, CDR1 is SGHDT, CDR2 YYEEEE. V lost 0 bases, J lost 5 bases, and 8 bases lay in between. The CDR3 runs 14 residues. CDR3 sequence reads: CASSLAGGTGELFF. The CDR3 DNA sequence: TGTGCCAGCAGCTTGGCAGGAGGGACCGGGGAGCTGTTTTTT.

This clone was seen more than once but under ten times. The V gene is TRBV5-1, the J gene TRBJ1-1; TRBD1 aligns across 7 bases. CDR3 size: 13 residues. The germline CDR1 and CDR2 sequences are SGHRS and YFSETQ. V lost 4 bases to trimming and J lost 3 bases; unmatched junction nucleotides: 3. CDR3 residues: CASSIDRDTEAFF. The CDR3 nucleotides are TGCGCCAGCAGCATCGACAGGGACACTGAAGCTTTCTTT.

The chain recombines TRBV19 with TRBJ1-5; 9 bases align to TRBD1. V was clipped by 3 bases and J by 4 bases; unmatched bases: 7. CDR1 LNHDA and CDR2 SQIVND come from the germline V gene (reference sequence). There are 16 residues in the CDR3. The CDR3 sequence is CASSIEDRGYNQPQHF. The CDR3 DNA follows: TGTGCCAGTAGTATTGAGGACAGGGGCTATAATCAGCCCCAGCATTTT.

V usage is TRBV28 and J usage is TRBJ2-7, with 13 bases fitting TRBD2. J gave up 4 bases and V 6 bases, and 6 bases lay outside the gene matches. The CDR3 totals 15 residues. CDR1 MDHEN and CDR2 SYDVKM come from the germline V gene. CDR3 DNA: TGTGCCAGCAGCCCGGGACTAGCGGGGTCTTACGAGCAGTACTTC. It specifies CASSPGLAGSYEQYF.

The rearrangement links TRBV9 to TRBJ2-1, with 13 bases fitting TRBD2. V was clipped by 3 bases and J by 6 bases; unmatched bases: 6. The CDR3 has 16 amino acids. From germline, CDR1 is SGDLS and CDR2 YYNGEE. The CDR3 sequence is CASSATGTSGINEQFF. In nucleotides, the CDR3 is TGTGCCAGCAGCGCCACCGGGACTAGCGGGATCAATGAGCAGTTCTTC.

This clone was picked up one time. V is TRBV10-3 and J is TRBJ1-4, with TRBD1 as a possible D gene (5 bases). Germline CDR1 and CDR2: ENHRY and SYGVKD. The V and J ends lost 0 bases and 6 bases respectively, with 14 bases between them. This CDR3 has 16 amino acids. The CDR3 sequence: CAISESVWPGDEKLFF. In nucleotides, the CDR3 is TGTGCCATCAGTGAGTCAGTATGGCCGGGGGATGAAAAACTGTTTTTT.

The chain combines TRBV2 with TRBJ2-3, with 12 bases fitting TRBD2. The V segment lost 4 bases and the J segment 2 bases; nucleotides outside the gene matches: 4. This CDR3 spans 16 amino acids. Germline V gene sequence: CDR1 SNHLY, CDR2 FYNNEI. The CDR3 coding sequence is TGTGCCAGCAGTGCACTAGCGGGAGGACCCACAGATACGCAGTATTTT. It is translated as CASSALAGGPTDTQYF.

This clone was counted between two and nine times. The J gene is TRBJ2-7, the V gene TRBV5-1; D uncertain. The V end lost 4 bases, the J end lost 1 base, and 9 bases lay between the germline ends. Germline CDR1 is SGHRS and CDR2 is YFSETQ. This CDR3 region has 13 residues. CDR3 sequence (DNA): TGCGCCAGCAGCCTGAGTTTATCCTACGAGCAGTACTTC. Encoded protein: CASSLSLSYEQYF.

In this sample, this clone turned up a few times. The V and J genes are TRBV9 and TRBJ1-1; no reliable D call. The CDR3 is 14 amino acids. Trimming pared 0 bases from V and 0 bases from J, leaving 6 bases between. Germline V gene data show CDR1 as SGDLS and CDR2 as YYNGEE. In nucleotides, the CDR3 is TGTGCCAGCAGCGTAGGCAGTCTGAACACTGAAGCTTTCTTT. Encoded protein: CASSVGSLNTEAFF.

This clone was observed once. The chain has TRBV9 and TRBJ1-5; D remains ambiguous. Germline-derived CDR1 and CDR2 are SGDLS and YYNGEE. The CDR3 totals 16 residues. The V gene lost 4 bases and the J gene lost 4 bases, with 18 bases spanning the gap. CDR3: CASSPSVGRGNQPQHF. The CDR3 region has the DNA TGTGCCAGCAGCCCTTCGGTAGGCCGCGGAAATCAGCCCCAGCATTTT. Combining the CDR3 with reference TRBV9 and TRBJ1-5 gives the whole variable domain DSGVTQTPKHLITATGQRVTLRCSPRSGDLSVYWYQQSLDQGLQFLIQYYNGEERAKGNILERFSAQQFPDLHSELNLSSLELGDSALYFCASSPSVGRGNQPQHFGDGTRLSIL.

The V call is TRBV28, the J call TRBJ2-2; 7 positions match TRBD2. Germline trimming cut 5 bases from V and 1 base from J; bases unmatched to any gene: 4. CDR3 length: 15 residues. CDR1 and CDR2 from the germline V gene are MDHEN and SYDVKM. CDR3 DNA sequence: TGTGCCAGCAGTCCGGGAGGATGGAACACCGGGGAGCTGTTTTTT. It is translated as CASSPGGWNTGELFF.

The rearrangement uses TRBV25-1 and TRBJ2-3; 7 nucleotides align to TRBD2. The CDR3 is made up of 17 amino acids. Germline loops: CDR1 MGHDK, CDR2 SYGVNS. V shed 4 bases, J shed 6 bases, and the junction held 16 bases outside the gene matches. In nucleotides, the CDR3 is TGTGCCAGCAGTGGGGATATATGGGGGGGATCACTTGATACGCAGTATTTT. This encodes CASSGDIWGGSLDTQYF.

J is TRBJ1-2 and V is TRBV30; TRBD1 matches 8 bases. The V gene's germline CDR1 is GTSNPN and CDR2 SVGIG (reference sequence). The CDR3 runs to 11 residues. V trimming: 5 bases; J trimming: 8 bases; junction bases outside the gene matches: 4. CDR3 coding DNA: TGTGCCTGGGGTGCAGGGGGCGGCTACACCTTC. Protein product: CAWGAGGGYTF.

This sequence joins TRBV7-2 and TRBJ2-7; 8 bases line up with TRBD2. With V trimmed by 3 bases and J by 6 bases, 4 bases remained unmatched. This CDR3 is 13 amino acids long. Germline CDR1 is SGHTA and CDR2 is FQGNSA. The CDR3 reads CASSFGLAGEQYF. The CDR3, as DNA: TGTGCCAGCAGCTTCGGACTAGCCGGCGAGCAGTACTTC.

CDR3 DNA sequence: TGCGCCAGCAGCCCGGGGGGAAGGGAGCAGTACTTC. Protein product: CASSPGGREQYF. This chain uses TRBV4-1 with TRBJ2-7, with 7 bases lining up with TRBD2. The CDR3 is 12 amino acids. CDR1 MGHRA and CDR2 YSYEKL come from the germline V gene. Trimming cost V 4 bases and J 7 bases; bases outside gene matches: 4.

A single count supports this clone. This chain uses TRBV4-3 with TRBJ1-3; the D is unclear. V lost 3 bases and J lost 3, with 12 bases in between. The germline gives CDR1 LGHNA, CDR2 YSLEER. CDR3 size: 15 residues. CDR3 sequence reads: CASSQALDFGNTIYF. The CDR3 DNA sequence: TGCGCCAGCAGCCAGGCGCTAGACTTTGGAAACACCATATATTTT.

The genes are TRBV7-2 and TRBJ2-1; tentatively, D is TRBD1 (6 bases). The CDR3 length is 17 residues. V gave up 6 bases and J gave up 0 bases, with 18 bases separating them. CDR1 SGHTA and CDR2 FQGNSA come from the germline V gene. CDR3 DNA: TGTGCCAGCAGACAACTACAGGGCGCGAGCTCCTACAATGAGCAGTTCTTC. Its translation: CASRQLQGASSYNEQFF.

The V call is TRBV11-1, the J call TRBJ2-1; 7 bases align to TRBD2. Losses at the gene ends were 5 bases for V and 3 bases for J; bases not matched to a gene: 10. The germline CDR1 and CDR2 sequences are SGHAT and FQDESV (reference sequence). The CDR3 is 16 amino acids. Written as DNA, the CDR3 is TGTGCCAGCAGCCCCCTCTCGGGAGGCTTCTACAATGAGCAGTTCTTC. This gives the protein CASSPLSGGFYNEQFF.

This rearrangement joins TRBV7-2 to TRBJ2-5; 8 bases are a match to TRBD2. J was trimmed by 1 base and V by 5 bases; bases with no gene match: 12. Germline-derived CDR1 and CDR2 are SGHTA and FQGNSA. The CDR3 extends over 17 amino acids. The CDR3 loop is CASSPQGSGGSQETQYF. The CDR3 nucleotides read TGTGCCAGCAGCCCCCAAGGGTCGGGGGGGTCCCAAGAGACCCAGTACTTC.

This chain links TRBV18 with TRBJ1-1; no firm D call. This CDR3 comprises 13 residues. Trimming stripped 8 bases from V and 0 bases from J, with 10 bases between. Germline V gene sequence: CDR1 KGHSH, CDR2 LQKENI. The CDR3 DNA is TGTGCCAGCGCAGGACTGATGAACACTGAAGCTTTCTTT. As protein: CASAGLMNTEAFF.

The CDR3 DNA follows: TGTGCCAGCAGTCCCGACCCCAGCGGGGGGGTCCTTGATACGCAGTATTTT. Protein: CASSPDPSGGVLDTQYF. The J gene is TRBJ2-3, the V gene TRBV27, with 10 bases aligning to TRBD2. Germline lookup yields CDR1 MNHEY and CDR2 SMNVEV (reference sequence). This CDR3 is 17 amino acids long. After removal of 5 bases from V and 6 bases from J, the junction contained 14 bases not matched to a gene.

J is TRBJ2-3 and V is TRBV11-2, with a possible D match to TRBD2 (5 bases). V lost 5 bases and J lost 0, with 18 bases in between. Germline V gene data show CDR1 as SGHAT and CDR2 as FQNNGV. This CDR3 is built from 17 residues. This CDR3 is CASSPAGLALSTDTQYF. CDR3 nucleotides: TGTGCCAGCAGCCCGGCCGGGCTAGCACTCAGCACAGATACGCAGTATTTT.

This chain links TRBV28 with TRBJ2-5, with 7 bases matching TRBD2. This CDR3 is built from 14 residues. The V gene's germline CDR1 is MDHEN and CDR2 SYDVKM. The trim removed 5 bases at V and 2 bases at J, leaving 5 bases unmatched. CDR3 DNA: TGTGCCAGCAGTCAGATAGCGGGTCAAGAGACCCAGTACTTC. Its translation: CASSQIAGQETQYF.

This chain links TRBV6-5 with TRBJ1-1, with 7 positions matching TRBD1. Unmatched junction bases numbered 7, after V lost 5 bases and J lost 1 base. The CDR3 extends over 15 amino acids. Germline V gene data show CDR1 as MNHEY and CDR2 as SVGAGI. The CDR3 loop is CASSGQATQNTEAFF. The CDR3 DNA follows: TGTGCCAGCAGTGGACAGGCTACTCAGAACACTGAAGCTTTCTTT.

V and J are TRBV5-1 and TRBJ2-7; 10 bases align to TRBD1. Germline values: CDR1 SGHRS, CDR2 YFSETQ. The CDR3 has 17 amino acids. The V gene end was trimmed by 3 bases and the J gene end by 4 bases; junction bases not matched to a gene: 13. In nucleotides, the CDR3 is TGCGCCAGCAGCTCCTATTCATCCGGGACAGGGGCGTACGAGCAGTACTTC. Translated: CASSSYSSGTGAYEQYF.

This chain links TRBV28 with TRBJ2-5; 10 nucleotides line up with TRBD1. V shed 4 bases and J 5 bases; nucleotides not matched to a gene: 7. This CDR3 comprises 15 residues. Per the germline V gene, CDR1 is MDHEN and CDR2 is SYDVKM. Here the CDR3 reads CASSSGTGVGETQYF. The DNA for the CDR3 is TGTGCCAGCAGTTCCGGGACAGGGGTAGGTGAGACCCAGTACTTC.

The rearrangement uses TRBV19 and TRBJ2-1, with 8 bases matching TRBD2. V was clipped by 3 bases and J by 4 bases; unmatched bases: 5. This CDR3 region has 15 residues. Germline values: CDR1 LNHDA, CDR2 SQIVND (reference sequence). This chain's CDR3 is CASSIVAGRYNEQFF. The CDR3, as DNA: TGTGCCAGTAGTATTGTAGCGGGACGGTACAATGAGCAGTTCTTC.

V is TRBV7-6 and J is TRBJ2-2; 9 bases map to TRBD1. This CDR3 is built from 18 residues. With 3 bases clipped from V and 4 bases from J, the junction kept 12 bases outside the gene matches. Germline V gene sequence: CDR1 SGHVS, CDR2 FNYEAQ. The CDR3 is CASSFWGTGQGITGELFF. The CDR3 DNA is TGTGCCAGCAGCTTTTGGGGTACGGGACAGGGAATCACCGGGGAGCTGTTTTTT.

The gene calls are TRBV11-2 and TRBJ1-1; a weak D match, TRBD1 (5 bases). V dropped 5 bases and J dropped 5 bases, with 18 bases sitting between them. The germline V gene has CDR1 SGHAT and CDR2 FQNNGV. This CDR3 has 15 residues. CDR3 sequence: CASSREVGVGTEAFF. In DNA, the CDR3 is TGTGCCAGCAGCCGGGAGGTAGGGGTTGGGACTGAAGCTTTCTTT.